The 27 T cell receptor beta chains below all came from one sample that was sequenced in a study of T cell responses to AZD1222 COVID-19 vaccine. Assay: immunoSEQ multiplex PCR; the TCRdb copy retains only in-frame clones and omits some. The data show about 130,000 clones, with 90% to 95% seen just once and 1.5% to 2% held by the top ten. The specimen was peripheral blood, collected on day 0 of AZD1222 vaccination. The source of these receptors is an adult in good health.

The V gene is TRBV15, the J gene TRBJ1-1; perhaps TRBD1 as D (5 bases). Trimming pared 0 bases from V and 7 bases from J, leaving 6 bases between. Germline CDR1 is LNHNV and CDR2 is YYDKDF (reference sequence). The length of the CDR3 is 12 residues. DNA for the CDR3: TGTGCCACCAGCAGAGATCAGGGTGAAGCTTTCTTT. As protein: CATSRDQGEAFF.

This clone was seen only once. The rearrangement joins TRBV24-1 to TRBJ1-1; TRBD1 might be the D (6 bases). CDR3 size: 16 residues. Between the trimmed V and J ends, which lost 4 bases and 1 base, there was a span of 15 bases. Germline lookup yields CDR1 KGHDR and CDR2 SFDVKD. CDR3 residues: CATSDGGGERNTEAFF. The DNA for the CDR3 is TGTGCCACCAGTGACGGAGGGGGAGAGCGGAACACTGAAGCTTTCTTT.

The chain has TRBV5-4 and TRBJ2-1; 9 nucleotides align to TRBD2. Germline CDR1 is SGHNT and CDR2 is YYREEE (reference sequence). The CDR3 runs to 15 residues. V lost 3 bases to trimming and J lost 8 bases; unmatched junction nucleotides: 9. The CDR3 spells CASSSGGGGADEQFF. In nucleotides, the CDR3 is TGTGCCAGCAGCTCCGGAGGCGGGGGGGCGGATGAGCAGTTCTTC.

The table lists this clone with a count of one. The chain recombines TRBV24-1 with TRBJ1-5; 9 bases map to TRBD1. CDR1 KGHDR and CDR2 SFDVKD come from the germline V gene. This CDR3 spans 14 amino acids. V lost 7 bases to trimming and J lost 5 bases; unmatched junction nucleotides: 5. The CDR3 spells CATSGDRVDQPQHF. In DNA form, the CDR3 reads TGTGCCACCAGCGGGGACAGGGTTGATCAGCCCCAGCATTTT.

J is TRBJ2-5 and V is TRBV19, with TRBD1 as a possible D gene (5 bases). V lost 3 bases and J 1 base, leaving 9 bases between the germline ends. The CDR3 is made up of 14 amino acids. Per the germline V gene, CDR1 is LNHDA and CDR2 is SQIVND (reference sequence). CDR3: CASSIQGPQETQYF. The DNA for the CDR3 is TGTGCCAGTAGTATCCAGGGCCCCCAAGAGACCCAGTACTTC.

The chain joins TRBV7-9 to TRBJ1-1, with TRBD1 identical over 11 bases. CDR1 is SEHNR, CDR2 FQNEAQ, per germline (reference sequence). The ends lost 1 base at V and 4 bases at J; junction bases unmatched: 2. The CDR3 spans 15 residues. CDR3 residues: CASSLVGTGGTEAFF. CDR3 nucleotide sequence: TGTGCCAGCAGCTTAGTCGGGACAGGGGGCACTGAAGCTTTCTTT.

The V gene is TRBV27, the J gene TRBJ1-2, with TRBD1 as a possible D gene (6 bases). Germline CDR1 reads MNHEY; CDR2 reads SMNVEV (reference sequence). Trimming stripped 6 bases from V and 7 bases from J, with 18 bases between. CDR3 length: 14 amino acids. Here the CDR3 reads CASRRTVGLGGYTF. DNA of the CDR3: TGTGCCAGCAGACGGACAGTGGGGCTGGGTGGCTACACCTTC.

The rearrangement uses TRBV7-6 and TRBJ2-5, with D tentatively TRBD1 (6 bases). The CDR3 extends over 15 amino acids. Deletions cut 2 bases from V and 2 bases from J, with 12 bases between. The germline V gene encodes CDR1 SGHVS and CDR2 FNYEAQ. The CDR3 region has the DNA TGTGCCAGCAGCTTACAGGGGACCCCACAAGAGACCCAGTACTTC. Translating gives CASSLQGTPQETQYF.

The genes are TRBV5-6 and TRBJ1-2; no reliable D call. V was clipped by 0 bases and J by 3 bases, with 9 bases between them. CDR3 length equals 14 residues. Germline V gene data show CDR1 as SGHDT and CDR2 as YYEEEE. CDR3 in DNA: TGTGCCAGCAGCTTGGGCGACGGAGACTATGGCTACACCTTC. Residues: CASSLGDGDYGYTF.

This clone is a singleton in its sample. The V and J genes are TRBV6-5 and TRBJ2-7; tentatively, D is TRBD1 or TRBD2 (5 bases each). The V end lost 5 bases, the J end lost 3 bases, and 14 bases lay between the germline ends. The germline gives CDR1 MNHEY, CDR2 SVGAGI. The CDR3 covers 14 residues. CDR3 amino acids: CASSQSPGLYEQYF. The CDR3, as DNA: TGTGCCAGCAGTCAAAGTCCGGGGCTCTACGAGCAGTACTTC.

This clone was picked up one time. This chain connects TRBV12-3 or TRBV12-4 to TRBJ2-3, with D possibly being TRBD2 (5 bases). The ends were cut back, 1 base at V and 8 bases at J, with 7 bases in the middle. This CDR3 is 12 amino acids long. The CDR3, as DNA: TGTGCCAGCAGTTTAGGGGGAGTTACGCAGTATTTT. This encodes CASSLGGVTQYF.

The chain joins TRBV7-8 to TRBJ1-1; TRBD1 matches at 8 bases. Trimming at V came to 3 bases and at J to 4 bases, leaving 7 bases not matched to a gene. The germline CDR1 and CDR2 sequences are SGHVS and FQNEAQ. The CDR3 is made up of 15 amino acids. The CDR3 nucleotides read TGTGCCAGCAGCTTCGGTGAGACAGGGGTCACTGAAGCTTTCTTT. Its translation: CASSFGETGVTEAFF.

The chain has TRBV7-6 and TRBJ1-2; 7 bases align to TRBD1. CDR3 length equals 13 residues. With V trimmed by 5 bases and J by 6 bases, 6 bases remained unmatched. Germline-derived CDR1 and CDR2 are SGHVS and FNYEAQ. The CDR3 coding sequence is TGTGCCAGCAGCCCGAACAGGGGACATGGCTACACCTTC. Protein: CASSPNRGHGYTF.

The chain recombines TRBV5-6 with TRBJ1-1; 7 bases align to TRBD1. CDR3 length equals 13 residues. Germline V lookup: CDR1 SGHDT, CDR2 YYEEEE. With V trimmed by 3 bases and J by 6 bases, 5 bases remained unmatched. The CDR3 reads CASSWEQGPEAFF. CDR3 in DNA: TGTGCCAGCAGCTGGGAACAGGGGCCTGAAGCTTTCTTT.

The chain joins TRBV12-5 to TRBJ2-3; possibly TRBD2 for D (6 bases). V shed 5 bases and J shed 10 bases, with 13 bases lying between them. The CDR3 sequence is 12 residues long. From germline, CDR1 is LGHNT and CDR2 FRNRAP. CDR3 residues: CASGLGLAPQYF. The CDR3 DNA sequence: TGTGCTAGTGGTCTTGGGCTAGCGCCGCAGTATTTT.

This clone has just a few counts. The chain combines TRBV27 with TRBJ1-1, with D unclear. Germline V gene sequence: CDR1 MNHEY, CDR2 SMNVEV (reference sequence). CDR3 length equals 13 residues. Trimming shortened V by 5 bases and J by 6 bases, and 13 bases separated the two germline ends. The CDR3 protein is CASSPIYNSEAFF. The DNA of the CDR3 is TGTGCCAGCAGTCCAATATACAATTCTGAAGCTTTCTTT.

The CDR3 spells CASSFGTGYGYTF. CDR3 bases: TGTGCCAGCAGTTTTGGGACAGGCTATGGCTACACCTTC. V usage is TRBV27 and J usage is TRBJ1-2; TRBD1 matches at 8 bases. The V and J ends lost 3 bases and 4 bases, in that order; junction bases with no gene match: 1. The CDR3 is made up of 13 amino acids. Germline assignment: CDR1 MNHEY and CDR2 SMNVEV (reference sequence).

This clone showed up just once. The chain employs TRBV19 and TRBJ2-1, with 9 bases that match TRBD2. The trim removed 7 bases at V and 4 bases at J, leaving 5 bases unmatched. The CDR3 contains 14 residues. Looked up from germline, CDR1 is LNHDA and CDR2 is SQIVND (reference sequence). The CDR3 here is CASTISGGYNEQFF. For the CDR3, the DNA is TGTGCCAGTACGATCAGCGGGGGGTACAATGAGCAGTTCTTC.

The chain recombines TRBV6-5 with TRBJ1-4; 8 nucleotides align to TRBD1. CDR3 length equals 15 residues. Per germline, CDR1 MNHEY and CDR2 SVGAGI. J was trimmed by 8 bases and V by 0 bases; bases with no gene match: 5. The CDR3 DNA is TGTGCCAGCAGTTACTCCGGACAGGGTCGGGAAAAACTGTTTTTT. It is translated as CASSYSGQGREKLFF.

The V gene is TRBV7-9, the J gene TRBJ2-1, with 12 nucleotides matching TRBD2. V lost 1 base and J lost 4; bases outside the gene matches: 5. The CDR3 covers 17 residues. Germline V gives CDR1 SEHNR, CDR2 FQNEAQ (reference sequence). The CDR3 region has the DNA TGTGCCAGCAGCTTAGGCGCTAGCGGGGGGGCATACAATGAGCAGTTCTTC. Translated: CASSLGASGGAYNEQFF. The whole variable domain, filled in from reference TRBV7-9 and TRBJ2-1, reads DTGVSQNPRHKITKRGQNVTFRCDPISEHNRLYWYRQTLGQGPEFLTYFQNEAQLEKSRLLSDRFSAERPKGSFSTLEIQRTEQGDSAMYLCASSLGASGGAYNEQFFGPGTRLTVL.

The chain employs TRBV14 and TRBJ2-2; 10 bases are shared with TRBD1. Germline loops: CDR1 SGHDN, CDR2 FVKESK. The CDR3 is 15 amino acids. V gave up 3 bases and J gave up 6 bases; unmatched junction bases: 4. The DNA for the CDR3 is TGTGCCAGCAGCCAGATAGGACAGGGGGCCGGGGAGCTGTTTTTT. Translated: CASSQIGQGAGELFF.

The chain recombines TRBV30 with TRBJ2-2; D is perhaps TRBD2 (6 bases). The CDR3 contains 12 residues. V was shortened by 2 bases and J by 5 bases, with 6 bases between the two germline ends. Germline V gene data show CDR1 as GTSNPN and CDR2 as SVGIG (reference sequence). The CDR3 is CAWSRGTGELFF. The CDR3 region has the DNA TGTGCCTGGAGTCGGGGGACCGGGGAGCTGTTTTTT. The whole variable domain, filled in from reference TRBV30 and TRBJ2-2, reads SQTIHQWPATLVQPVGSPLSLECTVEGTSNPNLYWYRQAAGRGLQLLFYSVGIGQISSEVPQNLSASRPQDRQFILSSKKLLLSDSGFYLCAWSRGTGELFFGEGSRLTVL.

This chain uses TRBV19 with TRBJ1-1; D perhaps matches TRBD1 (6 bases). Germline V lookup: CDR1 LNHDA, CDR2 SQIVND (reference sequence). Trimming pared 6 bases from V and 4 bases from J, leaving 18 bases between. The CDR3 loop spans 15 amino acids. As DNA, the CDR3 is TGTGCCAGTAGCCCTAGCGGGACATCCTTCACTGAAGCTTTCTTT. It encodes CASSPSGTSFTEAFF. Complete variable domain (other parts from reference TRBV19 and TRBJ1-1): DGGITQSPKYLFRKEGQNVTLSCEQNLNHDAMYWYRQDPGQGLRLIYYSQIVNDFQKGDIAEGYSVSREKKESFPLTVTSAQKNPTAFYLCASSPSGTSFTEAFFGQGTRLTVV.

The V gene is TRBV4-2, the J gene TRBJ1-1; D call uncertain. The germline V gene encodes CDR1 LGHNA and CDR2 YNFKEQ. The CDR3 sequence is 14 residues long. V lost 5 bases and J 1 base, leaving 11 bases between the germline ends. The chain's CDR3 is CASSSQEGNTEAFF. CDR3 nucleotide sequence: TGTGCCAGCAGCTCGCAGGAGGGGAACACTGAAGCTTTCTTT.

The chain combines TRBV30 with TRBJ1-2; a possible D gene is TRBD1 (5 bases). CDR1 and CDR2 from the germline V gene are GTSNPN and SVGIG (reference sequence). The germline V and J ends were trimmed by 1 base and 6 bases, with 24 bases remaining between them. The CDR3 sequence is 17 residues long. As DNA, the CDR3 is TGTGCCTGGAGTGCAAAGGGGAGACAGAATACGGTGGATGGCTACACCTTC. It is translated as CAWSAKGRQNTVDGYTF.

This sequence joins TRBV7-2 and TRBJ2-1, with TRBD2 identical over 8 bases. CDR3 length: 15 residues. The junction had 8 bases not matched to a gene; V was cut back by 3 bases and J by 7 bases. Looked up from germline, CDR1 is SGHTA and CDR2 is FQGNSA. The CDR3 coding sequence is TGTGCCAGCAGCTTCGCCGGACTAGCTATAAATGAGCAGTTCTTC. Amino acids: CASSFAGLAINEQFF.

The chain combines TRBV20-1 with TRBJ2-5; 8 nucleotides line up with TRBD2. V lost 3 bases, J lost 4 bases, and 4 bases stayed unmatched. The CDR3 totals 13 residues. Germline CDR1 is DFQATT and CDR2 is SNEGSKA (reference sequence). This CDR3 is CSASPSGRETQYF. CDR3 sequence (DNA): TGCAGTGCTAGTCCAAGCGGGAGAGAGACCCAGTACTTC.